The following is a TCR beta chain sequence with its context. As yet, its antigen is unknown. Through 5' RACE with UMI labels, the TRB cDNA libraries were prepared. With the 5' RACE reads reprocessed, TCRdb shows one record per CDR3 protein and no DNA. The listing contains about 45,000 distinct CDR3 sequences. This specimen belongs to a study of CXCR3-negative and CXCR3-positive naive CD8 T cells. About the study: Per library, roughly 1.6 +/- 0.3 million reads; about 150 million TRB reads overall.

The germline gives CDR1 KGHSH, CDR2 LQKENI. CDR3 length equals 14 residues. Study results and caveats: Naive cells used TRBV-TRBJ genes in much the same way whether CXCR3-negative or CXCR3-positive; memory cells did not. Similarly elevated diversity marked both naive subsets, with memory CD8+ cells showing far lower diversity. TRB CDR3 properties indicated TCR strength, while surface CD5 was similar across naive subsets.

The sequence derives from a human donor in good health. Some clones in this sample may be carry-over from other donors' samples. This chain links TRBV18 with TRBJ2-7. Sequencing was done on a sample of memory CD8+ T cells from blood. CDR3 region: CASSPGQGLYEQYF.